This TCR beta chain was observed in a study of cytotoxic CD8 clonotypes in ibrutinib-treated CLL (dated by TCRdb to about 2021). As for the study more broadly: The cohort was composed of about 10 relapsed/refractory and roughly 16 treatment-naive patients; IGHV unmutated status was identified in 17 patients. Cryopreserved peripheral blood mononuclear cells were obtained prior to treatment, at the time of response, and at either disease progression or sustained remission. Every remission and progressive disease sample was obtained while ibrutinib was still being received by the patients. An average of roughly 270,000 productive templates and 94,082 productive rearrangements was obtained per sample. Partial responses were observed in about 24 patients and complete responses in 2; after a median follow-up of around 68 months, remission was maintained in approximately 14 patients and progression was observed in approximately 12. Longitudinal samples were obtainable from about 30% of the 86 participants in the trial. Samples at response were collected after a median of 12 months of treatment, with a range of about 6 to 40 months. Broad study findings and their caveats: At baseline, clonality was higher than in age-matched healthy donors and showed a strong correlation with circulating CD8+ T-cell counts. Sustained-remission and progressing patients did not have matched sampling times, and lymph node repertoires were not examined. Clonality rose at ibrutinib response, remained stable during sustained remission, and dropped back toward baseline at progression. Public clonotypes were rare and either shrank or stayed stable during treatment, and the rise in clonality at ibrutinib response reflected expansion of private clonotypes.

The time point label here, explained by the study, means: approximately 25 months on ibrutinib. For TCR beta library preparation, around 2.1 micrograms of genomic DNA were extracted from the cryopreserved PBMCs. Longitudinal blood samples from CLL patients on ibrutinib monotherapy underwent high-throughput TCR beta sequencing. The patients took part in an open-label, single-center phase 2 trial of ibrutinib monotherapy. The V end gives up 1 base and the J end 4 bases, leaving 12 bases in the junction not matched to a gene. The germline V gene supplies CDR1 SGHVS and CDR2 FNYEAQ. The CDR3 spans 18 residues, from the cysteine through the phenylalanine. Only the CDR3 part of the read is kept: 54 bases, read in frame from the first base. This clone has a single count. Its antigen remains unidentified. Nothing much larger sits one base from this clone, and base qualities are not available. Each clonotype received, on average, 10x coverage in deep resolution sequencing performed on a MiSeq, where the target depth lay between 1 in 1 million and 1 in 200,000 T cells. TCR beta libraries were generated with the immunoSEQ hsTCRB Kit. The authors' analysis ran thus. Data were analyzed with ImmunoSEQ Data Assistant and ImmunoSEQ Analyzer, with V, D and J genes assigned per IMGT definitions. Clonality was computed as one minus normalized Shannon entropy of productive rearrangement frequencies, ranging from 0 to 1. Only overrepresented clonotypes making up at least 0.05% of each patient's repertoire were included in the public clonotype analysis. Roughly 12 age-matched healthy donor repertoires from immuneACCESS were used as controls for clonality. TCRdb took over this immuneACCESS table, retaining in-frame rearrangements with V and J assigned. Such tables are incomplete; in checked studies, under half of the missing clones stem from an unresolved V gene, and the remainder is unexplained. From that table come the V and J calls and clone size; the DNA was used to work out D and trimming. The sample includes 75,000 to 90,000 clones, with roughly 85% observed a single time. More than 35% of the sample is in the top ten clones.

The sample here was PBMCs, taken after 24 months of ibrutinib treatment. The chain couples TRBV7-6 to TRBJ2-4, with 8 bases in between that match TRBD2. The TCR was taken from a human donor with chronic lymphocytic leukemia. The nucleotide sequence reads TGTGCCAGCAGCTTAGGATGGGGAGCGGGAGTAACAAAAAACATTCAGTACTTC. Translated, it reads CASSLGWGAGVTKNIQYF.